Listed below are T cell receptor beta chains from one sample, sequenced in a study of cytomegalovirus exposure and HLA in healthy donors. The method was immunoSEQ multiplex PCR; TCRdb's version includes in-frame clones alone and lacks a portion of them. Of about 250,000 clones listed, roughly 87% were seen once; the top ten hold about 12%. The material sequenced was PBMCs. These receptors came from a man between 18 and 35 years old in good health and CMV-seropositive. Each CDR3 is given with its conserved first and last residue. D genes are given only for firm matches. Some rows have no size entry. The others give once, few or many, or a class for an expanded clone.

D,V,J,size,DNA,CDR3
TRBD1,TRBV5-1,TRBJ1-5,few,TGCGCCAGCAGTCCGGGACAGGAGAATCAGCCCCAGCATTTT,CASSPGQENQPQHF
NA,TRBV2,TRBJ1-1,few,TGTGCCAGCAGTGGGACAGCGAACACTGAAGCTTTCTTT,CASSGTANTEAFF
NA,TRBV11-2,TRBJ2-1,NA,TGTGCCAGCAGCCCAGCAGGGCCTGTCGGTGAGCAGTTCTTC,CASSPAGPVGEQFF
NA,TRBV12-5,TRBJ2-2,NA,TGTGCTAGTGGTTTGACCTCGGGAGAGGGCACCGGGGAGCTGTTTTTT,CASGLTSGEGTGELFF
NA,TRBV4-3,TRBJ2-7,NA,TGCGCCAGCAGCCTTTCTAGTGGAGAATACGAGCAGTACTTC,CASSLSSGEYEQYF
NA,TRBV5-1,TRBJ2-5,NA,TGCGCCAGCCGCCTTGGCCAAGAGACCCAGTACTTC,CASRLGQETQYF
TRBD1,TRBV2,TRBJ1-1,NA,TGTGCCAGCGCCGTACAGGGGGGCGACTCTGAAGCTTTCTTT,CASAVQGGDSEAFF
NA,TRBV6-5,TRBJ2-1,NA,TGTGCCAGCAGTCGCCCCCCTAGCGAGCAGTTCTTC,CASSRPPSEQFF
NA,TRBV5-4,TRBJ2-7,NA,TGTGCCAGCAGCTTGGTGGGACCCACCTACGAGCAGTACTTC,CASSLVGPTYEQYF
NA,TRBV30,TRBJ2-5,NA,TGTGCCTGGAGCAACCCTAGCAGACAAGAGACCCAGTACTTC,CAWSNPSRQETQYF
TRBD1,TRBV5-1,TRBJ2-2,once,TGCGCCAGCACCCCCGATGACAGGGGGTCCGGGGAGCTGTTTTTT,CASTPDDRGSGELFF
TRBD2,TRBV2,TRBJ2-1,NA,TGTGCCAGCTTCGGGACAACCGGGACTAGCGGGAAAGTGCGATCCTACAATGAGCAGTTCTTC,CASFGTTGTSGKVRSYNEQFF
NA,TRBV15,TRBJ1-1,NA,TGTGCCACCAGCAGAGTCGGGGACACTGAAGCTTTCTTT,CATSRVGDTEAFF
TRBD1,TRBV30,TRBJ2-2,few,TGTGCCTGGAGGCAAAGGGGACAGGGGAACACCGGGGAGCTGTTTTTT,CAWRQRGQGNTGELFF
TRBD1,TRBV5-1,TRBJ2-7,few,TGCGCCAGCAGCTACTCGGGACAGGGGGCCGACGAGCAGTACTTC,CASSYSGQGADEQYF
TRBD2,TRBV5-8,TRBJ2-1,NA,TGTGCCAGCAGCCCCCAGAGGAGCGGGAGGGGGGATGAGCAGTTCTTC,CASSPQRSGRGDEQFF
NA,TRBV11-3,TRBJ2-7,NA,TGTGCCAGCAGCTTAGATTCGGGAGACGGTGATTACGAGCAGTACTTC,CASSLDSGDGDYEQYF
NA,TRBV15,TRBJ2-7,many,TGTGCCACCAGCAGAGACAGGGGCTTTTACGAGCAGTACTTC,CATSRDRGFYEQYF
NA,TRBV11-1,TRBJ2-7,NA,TGTGCCAGCAGCTCGGACATTGGGGGGGCCTCGCTAAGCTTC,CASSSDIGGASLSF
NA,TRBV10-2,TRBJ1-1,NA,TGCGCCAGCATCCCCAGGGAGGTGAAGACCACTGAAGCTTTCTTT,CASIPREVKTTEAFF
NA,TRBV18,TRBJ1-1,NA,TGTGCCAGCTCACCACGGACAGACACTGAAGCTTTCTTT,CASSPRTDTEAFF
TRBD2,TRBV2,TRBJ2-7,NA,TGTGCCAGCAGTCTACTAGCGGGAATGGGGGAGCAGTACTTC,CASSLLAGMGEQYF
NA,TRBV11-3,TRBJ2-3,NA,TGTGCCAGCAGCCAATACGGGACAGATACGCAGTATTTT,CASSQYGTDTQYF
TRBD2,TRBV4-1,TRBJ2-7,NA,TGCGCCAGCAGCCCTACTAGCGGGAGATCCTACGAGCAGTACTTC,CASSPTSGRSYEQYF
NA,TRBV13,TRBJ2-1,NA,TGTGCCAGCGACGAGGGAGGGGGCAATGAGCAGTTCTTC,CASDEGGGNEQFF
NA,TRBV21-1,TRBJ2-7,NA,TGTAATTTTTCAGGGGGCCGTATTTACGAGCAGTACTTC,CNFSGGRIYEQYF
NA,TRBV30,TRBJ2-7,NA,TGTGCCTGGAGTCCGGACACCTACTACGAGCAGTACTTC,CAWSPDTYYEQYF
NA,TRBV27,TRBJ1-1,NA,TGTGCCAGCAGTTTAGCAAGTCAAGGTTTGACTGAAGCTTTCTTT,CASSLASQGLTEAFF
TRBD1,TRBV4-1,TRBJ2-7,NA,TGCGCCAGCAGCCCGACCGGGACAGGGGTCTACGAGCAGTACTTC,CASSPTGTGVYEQYF
TRBD1,TRBV6-1,TRBJ1-5,NA,TGTGCCAGCAGTGATTCACAGGGGAGGCCCCAGCATTTT,CASSDSQGRPQHF
NA,TRBV18,TRBJ1-3,NA,TGTGCCAGCTCACCAGGAACATTAGGAAACACCATATATTTT,CASSPGTLGNTIYF
NA,TRBV4-1,TRBJ2-3,NA,TGCGCCAGCACCCGAACCTCCCAAAGCACAGATACGCAGTATTTT,CASTRTSQSTDTQYF
NA,TRBV7-3,TRBJ2-7,NA,TGTGCCAGCAGCTCCTCTAGCGAATCAGACGAGCAGTACTTC,CASSSSSESDEQYF
TRBD1,TRBV5-1,TRBJ2-3,NA,TGCGCCAGCAGCTCGGGGACAGGGGGAGGCACAGATACGCAGTATTTT,CASSSGTGGGTDTQYF
NA,TRBV30,TRBJ2-3,NA,TGTGCCTGGAGTGGCGAGGGCACCTTCACAGATACGCAGTATTTT,CAWSGEGTFTDTQYF
TRBD2,TRBV5-4,TRBJ2-5,NA,TGTGCCAGCAGCTTGGGGGGACTAGCGGGAATAGAGACCCAGTACTTC,CASSLGGLAGIETQYF
TRBD1,TRBV6-6,TRBJ1-2,NA,TGTGCCAGCAGCCAGACAGGGGAGGTCTATGGCTACACCTTC,CASSQTGEVYGYTF
NA,TRBV5-6,TRBJ2-5,NA,TGTGCCAGCAGCTTGGTTTCAGAGACCCAGTACTTC,CASSLVSETQYF
TRBD2,TRBV5-1,TRBJ2-2,NA,TGCGCCAGCAGCCCGGGGACTACCTACACCGGGGAGCTGTTTTTT,CASSPGTTYTGELFF
NA,TRBV10-1,TRBJ2-7,NA,TGCGCCAGCAGTGAATCGGGCGCGGGCGAGCAGTACTTC,CASSESGAGEQYF
NA,TRBV11-2,TRBJ2-7,NA,TGTGCCAGCAGCTTAGACTACGAGCAGTACTTC,CASSLDYEQYF
TRBD2,TRBV5-6,TRBJ2-2,NA,TGTGCCAGCAGCTTAGCGGGAACTAACACCGGGGAGCTGTTTTTT,CASSLAGTNTGELFF
NA,TRBV6-1,TRBJ2-1,few,TGTGCCAGCAGTGAAGGGGACCTCTCCTACAATGAGCAGTTCTTC,CASSEGDLSYNEQFF
NA,TRBV7-8,TRBJ1-1,NA,TGTGCCAGCAGCTTTATTCAGGGGATGAACACTGAAGCTTTCTTT,CASSFIQGMNTEAFF
TRBD1,TRBV4-1,TRBJ1-1,NA,TGCGCCAGCAGCCAGGGATTAACAGGGGGCGGTTACATGAACACTGAAGCTTTCTTT,CASSQGLTGGGYMNTEAFF
NA,TRBV28,TRBJ2-7,once,TGTGCCAGCAGTTTACTAGGGGACGAGCAGTACTTC,CASSLLGDEQYF
TRBD2,TRBV4-3,TRBJ2-1,NA,TGCGCCAGCAGCCACAGTGGGCTAGCGGGATTCAATGAGCAGTTCTTC,CASSHSGLAGFNEQFF
NA,TRBV30,TRBJ1-2,NA,TGTGCCTGGAGTGTGGGGTATCGGTCCTATGGCTACACCTTC,CAWSVGYRSYGYTF
NA,TRBV30,TRBJ2-7,NA,TGTGCCTGGACAGGGCTTATCTCCTACGAGCAGTACTTC,CAWTGLISYEQYF